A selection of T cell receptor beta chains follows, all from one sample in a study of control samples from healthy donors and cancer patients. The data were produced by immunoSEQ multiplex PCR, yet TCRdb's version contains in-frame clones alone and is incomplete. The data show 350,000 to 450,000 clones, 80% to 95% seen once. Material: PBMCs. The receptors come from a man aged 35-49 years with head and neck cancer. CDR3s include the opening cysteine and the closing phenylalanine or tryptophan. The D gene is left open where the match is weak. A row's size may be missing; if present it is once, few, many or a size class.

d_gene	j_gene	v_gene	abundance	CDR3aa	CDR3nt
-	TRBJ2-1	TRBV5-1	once	CASSLAQGEGYNEQFF	TGCGCCAGCAGCTTGGCCCAAGGCGAAGGGTACAATGAGCAGTTCTTC
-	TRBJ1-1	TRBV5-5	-	CASSLRGLNTEAFF	TGTGCCAGCAGCTTGAGGGGACTGAACACTGAAGCTTTCTTT
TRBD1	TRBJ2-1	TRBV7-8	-	CASSSLDRNRVNNEQFF	TGTGCCAGCAGCTCTTTGGACAGGAATAGGGTTAACAATGAGCAGTTCTTC
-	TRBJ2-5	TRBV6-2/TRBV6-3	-	CASSYSETDRETQYF	TGTGCCAGCAGTTACTCGGAAACGGACCGAGAGACCCAGTACTTC
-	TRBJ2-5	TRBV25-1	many	CASRPGQLGQETQYF	TGTGCCAGCCGTCCCGGTCAACTAGGCCAAGAGACCCAGTACTTC
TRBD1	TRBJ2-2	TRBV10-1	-	CASSGGTGNTGELFF	TGCGCCAGCAGTGGTGGGACAGGAAACACCGGGGAGCTGTTTTTT
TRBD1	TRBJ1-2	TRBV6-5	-	CLGTGIYGYTF	TGCTTAGGGACAGGAATCTATGGCTACACCTTC
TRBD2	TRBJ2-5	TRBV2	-	CASGGLAGETQYF	TGTGCCAGCGGGGGCCTAGCGGGGGAGACCCAGTACTTC
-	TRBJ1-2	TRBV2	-	CASPTGGRDGYTF	TGTGCCAGCCCCACGGGGGGTCGGGATGGCTACACCTTC
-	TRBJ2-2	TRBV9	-	CASEGTSNTGELFF	TGTGCCAGCGAGGGCACATCTAACACCGGGGAGCTGTTTTTT
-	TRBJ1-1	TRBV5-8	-	CASSLWDRIGAFF	TGTGCCAGCAGCTTGTGGGACCGCATCGGCGCTTTCTTT
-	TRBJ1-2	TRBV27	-	CASSSDSALGVDYGYTF	TGTGCCAGCAGTTCGGACAGCGCTCTCGGGGTGGACTATGGCTACACCTTC
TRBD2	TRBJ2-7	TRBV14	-	CASSGSGSTYEQYF	TGTGCCAGCAGCGGAAGCGGGAGTACCTACGAGCAGTACTTC
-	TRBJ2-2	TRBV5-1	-	CASRAGTMNTGELFF	TGCGCCAGTCGTGCCGGGACAATGAACACCGGGGAGCTGTTTTTT
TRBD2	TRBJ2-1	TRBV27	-	CASRPGGLASGEQFF	TGTGCCAGCAGGCCCGGGGGACTAGCATCAGGGGAGCAGTTCTTC
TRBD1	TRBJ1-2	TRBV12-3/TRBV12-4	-	CASSRQGKYGYTF	TGTGCCTCCTCGCGACAGGGAAAATATGGCTACACCTTC
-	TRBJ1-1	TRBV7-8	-	CASSLRGGTEAFF	TGTGCCAGCAGCTTGAGGGGGGGCACTGAAGCTTTCTTT
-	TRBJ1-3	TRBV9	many	CASSVARSGNTIYF	TGTGCCAGCAGCGTAGCGCGCTCTGGAAACACCATATATTTT
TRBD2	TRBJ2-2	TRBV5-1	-	CASSLGLATNTGELFF	TGCGCCAGCAGCTTGGGACTAGCCACGAACACCGGGGAGCTGTTTTTT
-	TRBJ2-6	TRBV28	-	CASSLLEANVLTF	TGTGCCAGCAGTTTATTGGAGGCCAACGTCCTGACTTTC
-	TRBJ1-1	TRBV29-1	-	CSVKKNLNTEAFF	TGCAGCGTTAAGAAGAACCTGAACACTGAAGCTTTCTTT
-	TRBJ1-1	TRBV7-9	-	CASSLAGSEAFF	TGTGCCAGCAGCTTAGCTGGGTCTGAAGCTTTCTTT
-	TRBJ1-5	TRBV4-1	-	CASSPEISNQPQHF	TGCGCCAGCAGCCCAGAGATCAGCAATCAGCCCCAGCATTTT
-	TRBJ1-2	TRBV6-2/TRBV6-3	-	CASSYSPYGYTF	TGTGCCAGCAGTTACTCGCCCTATGGCTACACCTTC
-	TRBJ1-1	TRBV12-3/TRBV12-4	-	CASTLGMNTEAFF	TGTGCCAGCACCCTCGGGATGAACACTGAAGCTTTCTTT
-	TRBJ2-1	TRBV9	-	CASSDVHLNNEQFF	TGTGCTAGCAGCGACGTCCATTTAAACAATGAGCAGTTCTTC
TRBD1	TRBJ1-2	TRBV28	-	CASGTGDFYGYTF	TGTGCCAGCGGGACAGGGGACTTCTATGGCTACACCTTC
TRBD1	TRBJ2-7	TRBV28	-	CASSWTGSSYEQYF	TGTGCCAGCAGTTGGACAGGGAGCTCCTACGAGCAGTACTTC
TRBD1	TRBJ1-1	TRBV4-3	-	CASSQGVRGRVNTEAFF	TGCGCCAGCAGCCAAGGGGTTAGGGGGCGCGTGAACACTGAAGCTTTCTTT
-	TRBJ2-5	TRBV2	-	CASSLFFRQQETQYF	TGTGCCAGCAGTCTCTTTTTTAGACAACAAGAGACCCAGTACTTC
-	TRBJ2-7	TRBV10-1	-	CASTTSSSYEQYF	TGCGCCAGCACCACGAGTAGCTCCTACGAGCAGTACTTC
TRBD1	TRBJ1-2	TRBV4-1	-	CASSQTGGAGYGYTF	TGCGCCAGCAGCCAGACAGGGGGCGCAGGGTATGGCTACACCTTC
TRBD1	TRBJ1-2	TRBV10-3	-	CAISGGPGTGRDGYTF	TGTGCCATAAGCGGGGGGCCCGGGACAGGGAGGGATGGCTACACCTTC
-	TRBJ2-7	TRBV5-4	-	CASSLQGSYEQYF	TGTGCCAGCAGCTTACAGGGATCCTACGAGCAGTACTTC
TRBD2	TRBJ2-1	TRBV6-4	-	CASSDGTSSYNEQFF	TGTGCCAGCAGTGACGGGACTAGCTCCTACAATGAGCAGTTCTTC
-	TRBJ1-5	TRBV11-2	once	CASSLASAQPQHF	TGTGCCAGCAGCTTAGCCTCAGCCCAGCCCCAGCATTTT
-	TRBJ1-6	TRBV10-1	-	CASPTGRNSPLHF	TGCGCCAGCCCGACAGGTCGGAATTCACCCCTCCACTTT
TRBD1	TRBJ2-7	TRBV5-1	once	CASSSTTGSSYEQYF	TGCGCCAGCAGCTCAACGACAGGGTCCTCCTACGAGCAGTACTTC
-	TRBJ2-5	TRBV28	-	CASRPQGGQETQYF	TGTGCCAGCAGGCCACAGGGGGGGCAAGAGACCCAGTACTTC
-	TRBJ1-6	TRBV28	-	CASSQNPSSYNSPLHF	TGTGCCAGCAGTCAAAACCCGAGCTCCTATAATTCACCCCTCCACTTT
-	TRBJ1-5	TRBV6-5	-	CASSYSGGAGNQPQHF	TGTGCCAGCAGTTACTCGGGGGGCGCGGGCAATCAGCCCCAGCATTTT
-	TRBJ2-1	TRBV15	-	CATSRKDGYNEQFF	TGTGCCACCAGCAGAAAGGACGGCTACAATGAGCAGTTCTTC
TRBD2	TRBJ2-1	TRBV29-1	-	CSVTTSGGYNEQFF	TGCAGCGTTACGACTAGCGGGGGTTACAATGAGCAGTTCTTC
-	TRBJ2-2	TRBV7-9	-	CASSLSSGELFF	TGTGCCAGCAGCTTGAGTTCCGGGGAGCTGTTTTTT
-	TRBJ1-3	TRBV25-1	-	CASSEFGGRSSGNTIYF	TGTGCCAGCAGTGAATTCGGAGGGCGGAGCTCTGGAAACACCATATATTTT
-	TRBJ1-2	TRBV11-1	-	CASSLTQGGGYGYTF	TGTGCCAGCAGCTTAACACAGGGTGGCGGCTATGGCTACACCTTC
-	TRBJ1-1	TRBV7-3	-	CASSLNPGNTEAFF	TGTGCCAGCAGCTTAAATCCGGGAAACACTGAAGCTTTCTTT
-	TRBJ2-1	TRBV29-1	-	CSVSYRESEQFF	TGCAGCGTTTCCTACAGGGAGAGCGAGCAGTTCTTC
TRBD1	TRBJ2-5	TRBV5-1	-	CASSLQGQRQETQYF	TGCGCCAGCAGCCTTCAGGGACAGCGACAAGAGACCCAGTACTTC
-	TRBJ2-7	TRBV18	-	CASSPPGRGDPYEQYF	TGTGCCAGCTCACCACCGGGTCGGGGCGACCCCTACGAGCAGTACTTC
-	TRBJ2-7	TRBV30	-	CAWTGPSSYEQYF	TGTGCCTGGACAGGCCCGAGCTCCTACGAGCAGTACTTC
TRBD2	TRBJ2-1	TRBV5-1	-	CASSLSGLAPHEQFF	TGCGCCAGCAGCTTGTCTGGACTAGCGCCCCATGAGCAGTTCTTC
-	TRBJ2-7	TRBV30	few	CAWSGSKAGPLRQYF	TGTGCCTGGAGTGGAAGCAAGGCGGGGCCTCTTCGGCAGTACTTC